Sequencing of this T cell receptor beta chain was carried out in a study of T cell repertoires in cytomegalovirus infection (dated by TCRdb to about 2019). In terms of the full investigation: The HLA type of each donor mattered for the analysis, because public TCR beta signatures pointed to carriage of CMV infection along with the matching HLA type. On the study overall, not on this receptor specifically: The ex vivo response was dominated by HLA-C-restricted CMV-specific TCR beta clonotypes, which also provided the single most frequent clonotype in two of eight donors. In both this cohort and an independent cohort of 352 donors, the cumulative frequency of public TCR beta family members distinguished carriers of CMV infection plus the relevant HLA type.

CDR1 and CDR2, per the germline V gene (reference sequence), are LGHDT and YNNKEL. V and J are truncated by 1 base and 8 bases respectively, leaving an intervening sequence of 21 bases. The CDR3 contains 17 residues, cysteine and phenylalanine counted. This entry keeps only the CDR3 DNA: 51 bases, framed from base 1. Sequencing was performed on an Illumina HiSeq 1500. Using fastp at Q25 and MiXCR, TCRdb reprocessed the public reads and kept productive beta chains. Identical CDR3 protein sequences are pooled into one entry, listed with their most common genes and DNA. The sample table holds roughly 630,000 distinct CDR3 sequences, of which around 24% were seen once. The ten largest clones represent under 8.5% of the sample. As for this clonotype: Its specific antigen is unknown. No base quality information exists; no much larger clone differs at one position.

Source material: CD8+ T cells from PBMCs. The clonotype comes from a human donor in good health (CMV status not recorded). Some clones in this sample may be carry-over from other donors' samples. Recombination joined TRBV3-1 with TRBJ2-1, and the D gene may be TRBD2, 6 bases matching. In nucleotides, the sequence is TGTGCCAGCAGCCAAGGCCAGGAAAGGAGGGGTCAAGATGAGCAGTTCTTC. This translates into CASSQGQERRGQDEQFF.